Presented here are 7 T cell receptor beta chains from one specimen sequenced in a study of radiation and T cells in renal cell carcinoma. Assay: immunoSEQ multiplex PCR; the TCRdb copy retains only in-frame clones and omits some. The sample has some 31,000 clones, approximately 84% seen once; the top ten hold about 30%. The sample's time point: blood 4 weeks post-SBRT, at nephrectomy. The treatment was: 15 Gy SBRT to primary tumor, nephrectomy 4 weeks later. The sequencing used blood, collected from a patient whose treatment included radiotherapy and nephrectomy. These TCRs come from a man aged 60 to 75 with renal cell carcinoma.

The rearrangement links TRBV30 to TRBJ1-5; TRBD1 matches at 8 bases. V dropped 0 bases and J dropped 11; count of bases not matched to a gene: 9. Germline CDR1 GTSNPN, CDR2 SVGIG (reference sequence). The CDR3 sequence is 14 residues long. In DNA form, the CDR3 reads TGTGCCTGGAGTGTTGAGACAGGGGTCGGAACCCAGCATTTT. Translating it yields CAWSVETGVGTQHF.

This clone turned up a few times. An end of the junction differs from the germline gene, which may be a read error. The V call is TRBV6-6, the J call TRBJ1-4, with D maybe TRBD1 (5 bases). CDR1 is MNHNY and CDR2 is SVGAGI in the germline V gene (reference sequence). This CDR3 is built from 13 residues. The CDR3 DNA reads TGCGCCAGCACCGGACATCTTAATGAAAAACTGTTTTTT. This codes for CASTGHLNEKLFF.

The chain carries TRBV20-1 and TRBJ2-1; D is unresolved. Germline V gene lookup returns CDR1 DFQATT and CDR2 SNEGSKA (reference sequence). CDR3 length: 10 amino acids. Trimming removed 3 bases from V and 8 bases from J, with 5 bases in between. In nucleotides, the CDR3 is TGCAGTGCTAGCTTCCATGAGCAGTTCTTC. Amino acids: CSASFHEQFF.

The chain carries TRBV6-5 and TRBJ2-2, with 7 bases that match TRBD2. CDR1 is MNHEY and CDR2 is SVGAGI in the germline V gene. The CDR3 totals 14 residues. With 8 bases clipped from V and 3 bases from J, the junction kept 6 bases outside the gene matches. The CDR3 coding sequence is TGTGCCAGCCAGCGGGGAGGCGACACCGGGGAGCTGTTTTTT. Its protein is CASQRGGDTGELFF.

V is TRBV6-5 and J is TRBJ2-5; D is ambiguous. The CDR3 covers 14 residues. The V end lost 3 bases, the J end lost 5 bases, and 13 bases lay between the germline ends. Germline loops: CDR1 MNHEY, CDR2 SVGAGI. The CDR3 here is CASSYFVTSETQYF. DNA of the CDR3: TGTGCCAGCAGTTATTTTGTTACGTCCGAGACCCAGTACTTC.

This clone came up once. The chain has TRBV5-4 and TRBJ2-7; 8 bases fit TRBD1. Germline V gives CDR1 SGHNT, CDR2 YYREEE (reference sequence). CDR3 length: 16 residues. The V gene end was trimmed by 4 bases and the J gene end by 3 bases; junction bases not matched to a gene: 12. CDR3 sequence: CASSESATGGVYEQYF. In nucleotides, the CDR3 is TGTGCCAGCAGCGAAAGCGCTACAGGGGGTGTCTACGAGCAGTACTTC. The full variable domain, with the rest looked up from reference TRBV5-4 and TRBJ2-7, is ETGVTQSPTHLIKTRGQQVTLRCSSQSGHNTVSWYQQALGQGPQFIFQYYREEENGRGNFPPRFSGLQFPNYSSELNVNALELDDSALYLCASSESATGGVYEQYFGPGTRLTVT.

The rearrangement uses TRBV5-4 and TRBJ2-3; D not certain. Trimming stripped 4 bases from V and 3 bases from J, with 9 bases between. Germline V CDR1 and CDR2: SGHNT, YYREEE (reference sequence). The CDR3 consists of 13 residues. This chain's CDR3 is CASSGLKTDTQYF. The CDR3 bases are TGTGCCAGCAGCGGCCTCAAAACAGATACGCAGTATTTT.